This T cell receptor (beta chain) was captured by sequencing in a study of blood T cell repertoires in COVID-19. As for the study in general: Both acute and convalescent COVID-19 samples were obtained from the United States, Italy and Spain.

The method was immunoSEQ multiplex PCR; TCRdb's version includes in-frame clones alone and lacks a portion of them. The sample contains under 150,000 clones, approximately 88% of which appear only once. The CDR3 length is 16 residues. Germline V gives CDR1 MNHEY, CDR2 SVGAGI. V dropped 0 bases and J dropped 5 bases, with 14 bases sitting between them. The chain uses TRBV6-5 and TRBJ1-5; D possibly corresponds to TRBD1 (5 bases). This sequence was found in a woman aged 40 to 50 with acute or convalescent COVID-19. Sequencing used peripheral blood. This CDR3 is CASSYSKPGRDQPQHF. CDR3 nucleotides: TGTGCCAGCAGTTACTCGAAACCAGGGAGGGATCAGCCCCAGCATTTT.